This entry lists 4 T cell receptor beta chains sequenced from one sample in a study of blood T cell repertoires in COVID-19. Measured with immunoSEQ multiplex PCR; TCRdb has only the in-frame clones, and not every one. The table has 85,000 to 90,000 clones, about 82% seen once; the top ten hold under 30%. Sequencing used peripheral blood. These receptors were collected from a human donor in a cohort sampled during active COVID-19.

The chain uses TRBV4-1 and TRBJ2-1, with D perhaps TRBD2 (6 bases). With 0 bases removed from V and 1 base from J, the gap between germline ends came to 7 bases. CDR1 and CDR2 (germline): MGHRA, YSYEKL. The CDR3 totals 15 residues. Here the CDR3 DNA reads TGCGCCAGCAGCCAAGAACGGGAGTCCTACAATGAGCAGTTCTTC. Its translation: CASSQERESYNEQFF.

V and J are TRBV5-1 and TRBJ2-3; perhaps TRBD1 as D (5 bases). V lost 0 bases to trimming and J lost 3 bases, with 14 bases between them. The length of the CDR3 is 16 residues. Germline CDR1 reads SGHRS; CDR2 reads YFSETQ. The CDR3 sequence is CASSLGASGKTDTQYF. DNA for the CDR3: TGCGCCAGCAGCTTGGGGGCCTCAGGGAAAACAGATACGCAGTATTTT.

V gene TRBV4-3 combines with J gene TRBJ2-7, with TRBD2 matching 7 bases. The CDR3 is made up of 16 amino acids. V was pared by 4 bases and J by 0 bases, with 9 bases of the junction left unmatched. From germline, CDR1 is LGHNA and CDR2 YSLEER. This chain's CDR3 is CASSRQLAPSSYEQYF. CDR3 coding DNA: TGCGCCAGCAGCCGTCAACTAGCGCCGAGCTCCTACGAGCAGTACTTC.

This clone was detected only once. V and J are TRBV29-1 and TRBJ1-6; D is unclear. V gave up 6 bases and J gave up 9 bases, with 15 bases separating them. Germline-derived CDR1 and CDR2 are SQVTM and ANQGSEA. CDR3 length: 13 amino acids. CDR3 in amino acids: CSVLTQLGSPLHF. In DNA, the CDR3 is TGCAGCGTCCTAACTCAACTTGGTTCACCCCTCCACTTT.